These 9 T cell receptor beta chains were sequenced from one sample in a study of T-cell memory formation after mild COVID-19. TCRdb re-called the 5' RACE reads with MiXCR, one entry per CDR3 protein. The repertoire holds more than 300,000 distinct CDR3 sequences, 20% to 25% seen once, with over 20% in the top ten. Sequences were obtained from PBMCs or a T cell subset sorted from them (not recorded which). The receptors were sampled from a man aged 18-30 years who had mild COVID-19 (a few samples of this study predate the infection). Cell type and time point are not known.

This clonotype was found many times. This chain uses TRBV4-3 with TRBJ1-5; D might be TRBD1 (6 bases). The CDR3 runs to 17 residues. The germline gives CDR1 LGHNA, CDR2 YSLEER. V was clipped by 0 bases and J by 4 bases, with 16 bases between them. The CDR3 DNA follows: TGCGCCAGCAGCCAAGAAGCAATGGGGGGGCTGAATCAGCCCCAGCATTTT. This gives the protein CASSQEAMGGLNQPQHF.

This clonotype was counted between two and nine times. The CDR3 reads CASSRDRGVDEQFF. CDR3 sequence (DNA): TGTGCCAGCAGCCGGGACAGGGGTGTCGATGAGCAGTTCTTC. The chain is built from TRBV7-9 and TRBJ2-1, with 10 bases matching TRBD1. The CDR3 extends over 14 amino acids. In germline, CDR1 is SEHNR, CDR2 FQNEAQ (reference sequence). V was clipped by 5 bases and J by 8 bases; unmatched bases: 6.

This clonotype has more than one count but fewer than ten. The chain recombines TRBV12-3 or TRBV12-4 with TRBJ1-1; a possible D gene is TRBD1 (5 bases). V was shortened by 7 bases and J by 4 bases, with 19 bases between the two germline ends. This CDR3 has 15 residues. CDR3 region: CASTLTPGSPTEAFF. CDR3 coding DNA: TGTGCCAGCACCTTAACGCCAGGGTCCCCCACTGAAGCTTTCTTT.

This clonotype was seen a few times. The chain carries TRBV15 and TRBJ2-1; the match to TRBD1 covers 9 bases. The CDR3 is made up of 16 amino acids. Germline CDR1 and CDR2: LNHNV and YYDKDF (reference sequence). V gave up 1 base and J gave up 7 bases; unmatched junction bases: 8. As DNA, the CDR3 is TGTGCCACCAGCAGAGGGGGGACAGGGTGGATGAATGAGCAGTTCTTC. Amino acid sequence: CATSRGGTGWMNEQFF. Full variable domain (missing parts from reference TRBV15 and TRBJ2-1): DAMVIQNPRYQVTQFGKPVTLSCSQTLNHNVMYWYQQKSSQAPKLLFHYYDKDFNNEADTPDNFQSRRPNTSFCFLDIRSPGLGDTAMYLCATSRGGTGWMNEQFFGPGTRLTVL.

V gene TRBV4-1 combines with J gene TRBJ1-5, with D unclear. The CDR3 is made up of 12 amino acids. Trimming shortened V by 3 bases and J by 6 bases, and 6 bases separated the two germline ends. Per the germline V gene, CDR1 is MGHRA and CDR2 is YSYEKL. CDR3 DNA sequence: TGCGCCAGCAGCCAGTTCGGTCAGCCCCAGCATTTT. Its translation: CASSQFGQPQHF.

The rearrangement joins TRBV10-3 to TRBJ1-2; the D is unclear. Germline values: CDR1 ENHRY, CDR2 SYGVKD. The CDR3 has 12 residues. V was trimmed by 5 bases and J by 3 bases, leaving 7 bases between them. Here the CDR3 DNA reads TGTGCCATCAGTCGTCAGGACTATGGCTACACCTTC. Amino acids: CAISRQDYGYTF.

There are a few counts of this clonotype. This chain links TRBV12-3 or TRBV12-4 with TRBJ2-3, with 10 bases fitting TRBD1. With V trimmed by 5 bases and J by 6 bases, 11 bases remained unmatched. The CDR3 loop spans 16 amino acids. Here the CDR3 DNA reads TGTGCCAGCAGTACTCCCCCCGGGACAGGGGATGATACGCAGTATTTT. It is translated as CASSTPPGTGDDTQYF.

This clonotype was counted between two and nine times. The chain carries TRBV5-1 and TRBJ2-1, with D possibly matching TRBD2 (7 bases). CDR1 SGHRS and CDR2 YFSETQ come from the germline V gene. CDR3 length: 21 residues. With 2 bases removed from V and 0 bases from J, the gap between germline ends came to 27 bases. The CDR3, as DNA: TGCGCCAGCAGCTTCAACCCCTTGTCCCTCCCTGCGGGGGCCTCCTACAATGAGCAGTTCTTC. Translation: CASSFNPLSLPAGASYNEQFF.

This clonotype was seen more than once but under ten times. This chain uses TRBV9 with TRBJ2-1, with 7 bases identical to TRBD2. The length of the CDR3 is 16 residues. The V segment lost 0 bases and the J segment 0 bases; nucleotides outside the gene matches: 3. Looked up from germline, CDR1 is SGDLS and CDR2 is YYNGEE. The CDR3 DNA follows: TGTGCCAGCAGCGTAGGGGGCGGGAGCTCCTACAATGAGCAGTTCTTC. Its translation: CASSVGGGSSYNEQFF.